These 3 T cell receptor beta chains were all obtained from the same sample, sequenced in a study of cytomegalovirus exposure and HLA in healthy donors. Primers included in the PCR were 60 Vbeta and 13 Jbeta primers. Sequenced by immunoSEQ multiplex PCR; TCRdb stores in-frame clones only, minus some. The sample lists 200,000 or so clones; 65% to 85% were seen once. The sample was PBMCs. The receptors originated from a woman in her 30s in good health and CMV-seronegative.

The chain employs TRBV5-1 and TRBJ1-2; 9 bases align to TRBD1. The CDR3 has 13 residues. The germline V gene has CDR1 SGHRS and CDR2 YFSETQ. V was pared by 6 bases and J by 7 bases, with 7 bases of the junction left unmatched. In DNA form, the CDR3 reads TGCGCCAGCAACACAGGGGGCATGAGTGGCTACACCTTC. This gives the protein CASNTGGMSGYTF.

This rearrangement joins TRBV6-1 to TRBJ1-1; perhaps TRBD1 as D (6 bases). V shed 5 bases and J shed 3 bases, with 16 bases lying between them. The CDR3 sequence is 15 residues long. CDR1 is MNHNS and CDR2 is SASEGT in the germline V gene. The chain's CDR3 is CASSHYRESDTEAFF. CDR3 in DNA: TGTGCCAGCAGTCACTACAGGGAGTCGGACACTGAAGCTTTCTTT.

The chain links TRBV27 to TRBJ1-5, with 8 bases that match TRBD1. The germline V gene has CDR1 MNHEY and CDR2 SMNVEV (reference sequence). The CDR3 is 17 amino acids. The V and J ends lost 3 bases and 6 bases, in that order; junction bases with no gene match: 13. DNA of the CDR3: TGTGCCAGCAGTTTCTTAGGGCAGGGGGCAAGGGGTCAGCCCCAGCATTTT. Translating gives CASSFLGQGARGQPQHF.